These 16 T cell receptor beta chains originate from one sample sequenced in a study of blood T cells in healthy people across ages. Primed by a sample-barcoded 5' primer and a J-beta primer mix, a second PCR proceeded for roughly 7 to 12 cycles. In TCRdb, the 5' RACE reads were re-called with MiXCR into one record per CDR3 protein. The sample lists 720,000 or so distinct CDR3 sequences, approximately 40% occurring once. The sequencing input was blood. Receptors were obtained from a man aged 80 or over in good health.

This rearrangement joins TRBV20-1 to TRBJ1-2; a weak D match, TRBD1 (5 bases). The CDR3 has 14 residues. The V end was cut by 4 bases, the J end by 0 bases, with 12 bases between. Germline V gene data show CDR1 as DFQATT and CDR2 as SNEGSKA (reference sequence). Written as DNA, the CDR3 is TGCAGTGCTACCGGGGGTTTAGCTAACTATGGCTACACCTTC. This gives the protein CSATGGLANYGYTF.

This clonotype was observed a few times. This sequence joins TRBV9 and TRBJ1-2, with TRBD1 matching over 11 bases. The CDR3 totals 16 residues. Germline CDR1 reads SGDLS; CDR2 reads YYNGEE. The V segment lost 7 bases and the J segment 6 bases; nucleotides outside the gene matches: 14. The CDR3 DNA is TGTGCCAGCGGAACACCTGTGGGGACAGGGGGGAATGGCTACACCTTC. Protein: CASGTPVGTGGNGYTF.

This chain links TRBV12-3 or TRBV12-4 with TRBJ1-4; a weak D match, TRBD1 (6 bases). This CDR3 is built from 14 residues. V was shortened by 5 bases and J by 5 bases, with 12 bases between the two germline ends. The CDR3 DNA is TGTGCCAGCAGTCAAAGGGGGGGCAATGAAAAACTGTTTTTT. Amino acid sequence: CASSQRGGNEKLFF.

The chain links TRBV12-3 or TRBV12-4 to TRBJ1-5; D perhaps matches TRBD1 (5 bases). V lost 3 bases to trimming and J lost 7 bases, with 10 bases between them. This CDR3 spans 13 amino acids. CDR3 nucleotides: TGTGCCAGCAGTTTTTCAGGGTACCAGCCCCAGCATTTT. Translated, it gives CASSFSGYQPQHF.

The chain joins TRBV20-1 to TRBJ2-7, with 8 nucleotides matching TRBD2. The germline gives CDR1 DFQATT, CDR2 SNEGSKA (reference sequence). Trimming at V came to 6 bases and at J to 4 bases, leaving 14 bases not matched to a gene. The CDR3 has 15 residues. The CDR3 bases are TGCAGTGCCCAGCCGACGGGGGGGTCTCGATACGAGCAGTACTTC. Protein sequence: CSAQPTGGSRYEQYF.

This clonotype was observed many times. The V and J genes are TRBV29-1 and TRBJ2-7, with D possibly called TRBD1 or TRBD2 (7 bases each). CDR1 SQVTM and CDR2 ANQGSEA come from the germline V gene. The CDR3 length is 14 residues. V was cut by 6 bases and J by 3 bases, with 18 bases left in between. The CDR3, as DNA: TGCAGCGTCCGTGGGGGGGCAGGGGGCTACGAGCAGTACTTC. It codes for CSVRGGAGGYEQYF.

The CDR3, as DNA: TGTGCCAGCAGCCAAGGAGTCGGGACCTCAGCCACGTCCTACGAGCAGTACTTC. Amino acid sequence: CASSQGVGTSATSYEQYF. V gene TRBV3-1 combines with J gene TRBJ2-7; D possibly matches TRBD1 or TRBD2 (5 bases each). The germline CDR1 and CDR2 sequences are LGHDT and YNNKEL (reference sequence). Between the trimmed V and J ends, which lost 1 base and 1 base, there was a span of 20 bases. The CDR3 consists of 18 residues.

With respect to this clonotype: A read error may explain this, as a much larger clone is one base away. This chain links TRBV2 with TRBJ2-5, with TRBD2 matching 10 bases. The trim removed 2 bases at V and 11 bases at J, leaving 11 bases unmatched. The CDR3 is 15 amino acids. The germline V gene encodes CDR1 SNHLY and CDR2 FYNNEI. CDR3 residues: CASSESAGGPREQYF. CDR3 nucleotides: TGTGCCAGCAGTGAATCAGCGGGAGGGCCTCGTGAGCAGTACTTC. The whole variable domain, filled in from reference TRBV2 and TRBJ2-5, reads EPEVTQTPSHQVTQMGQEVILRCVPISNHLYFYWYRQILGQKVEFLVSFYNNEISEKSEIFDDQFSVERPDGSNFTLKIRSTKLEDSAMYFCASSESAGGPREQYFGPGTRLLVL.

The chain recombines TRBV12-3 or TRBV12-4 with TRBJ1-5, with TRBD1 matching 8 bases. Trimming cost V 1 base and J 6 bases; bases outside gene matches: 8. The CDR3 length is 16 residues. The CDR3 nucleotides read TGTGCCAGCAGTTTAGGGGGACAGGAGGCTCGTCAGCCCCAGCATTTT. It is translated as CASSLGGQEARQPQHF.

The rearrangement links TRBV6-2 or TRBV6-3 to TRBJ2-7; D is perhaps TRBD2 (6 bases). The CDR3 extends over 15 amino acids. The V end was cut by 3 bases, the J end by 3 bases, with 15 bases between. Germline CDR1 MNHEY, CDR2 SVGEGT. For the CDR3, the DNA is TGTGCCAGCAGTTATCGGGGGAAACGAAACTACGAGCAGTACTTC. Its protein product is CASSYRGKRNYEQYF.

There are a few counts of this clonotype. V gene TRBV5-1 combines with J gene TRBJ1-1; a possible D gene is TRBD1 (5 bases). The germline V gene has CDR1 SGHRS and CDR2 YFSETQ. Between the trimmed V and J ends, which lost 4 bases and 1 base, there was a span of 14 bases. This CDR3 region has 15 residues. CDR3: CASSRGLPGNTEAFF. The CDR3 bases are TGCGCCAGCAGCCGGGGACTTCCGGGGAACACTGAAGCTTTCTTT.

This sequence joins TRBV5-1 and TRBJ2-1; TRBD1 or TRBD2 may be the D gene (5 bases each). CDR3 length equals 14 residues. V was clipped by 5 bases and J by 8 bases, with 17 bases between them. Germline lookup yields CDR1 SGHRS and CDR2 YFSETQ. The CDR3 nucleotides are TGCGCCAGCAGGGTCGAGGGGTACGGGGATGAGCAGTTCTTC. This encodes CASRVEGYGDEQFF. Full variable domain (rest looked up from reference TRBV5-1 and TRBJ2-1): KAGVTQTPRYLIKTRGQQVTLSCSPISGHRSVSWYQQTPGQGLQFLFEYFSETQRNKGNFPGRFSGRQFSNSRSEMNVSTLELGDSALYLCASRVEGYGDEQFFGPGTRLTVL.

This clonotype came up many times. This sequence joins TRBV11-2 and TRBJ2-6, with no clear D. The germline V gene has CDR1 SGHAT and CDR2 FQNNGV. V was pared by 1 base and J by 0 bases, with 7 bases between. This CDR3 spans 16 amino acids. The CDR3 nucleotides are TGTGCCAGCAGCTTAGGCCAGTACTCTGGGGCCAACGTCCTGACTTTC. Amino acids: CASSLGQYSGANVLTF. Looking up the rest from reference TRBV11-2 and TRBJ2-6 gives the full variable domain: EAGVAQSPRYKIIEKRQSVAFWCNPISGHATLYWYQQILGQGPKLLIQFQNNGVVDDSQLPKDRFSAERLKGVDSTLKIQPAKLEDSAVYLCASSLGQYSGANVLTFGAGSRLTVL.

The DNA for the CDR3 is TGCAGTGCTCCTCGGGACGGGTACTCTGGAAACACCATATATTTT. Its translation: CSAPRDGYSGNTIYF. The rearrangement links TRBV20-1 to TRBJ1-3; D may be TRBD1 (5 bases). Germline V gene lookup returns CDR1 DFQATT and CDR2 SNEGSKA (reference sequence). Trimming cost V 5 bases and J 0 bases, with 14 bases left between them. CDR3 length: 15 residues.

The chain has TRBV6-5 and TRBJ2-3; D remains ambiguous. The ends were cut back, 6 bases at V and 4 bases at J, with 11 bases in the middle. Germline CDR1 is MNHEY and CDR2 is SVGAGI. There are 13 residues in the CDR3. CDR3 amino acids: CASSPELSDTQYF. The CDR3 DNA is TGTGCCAGCAGCCCGGAGTTGTCAGATACGCAGTATTTT.

This clonotype has more than one count but fewer than ten. This chain links TRBV5-6 with TRBJ2-1; D is perhaps TRBD2 (6 bases). CDR1 SGHDT and CDR2 YYEEEE come from the germline V gene. V shed 2 bases and J shed 9 bases, with 21 bases lying between them. This CDR3 is built from 16 residues. The CDR3 DNA is TGTGCCAGCAGCTTACTCGCGGGACCGGTGGTGGGTGAGCAGTTCTTC. Translating gives CASSLLAGPVVGEQFF.